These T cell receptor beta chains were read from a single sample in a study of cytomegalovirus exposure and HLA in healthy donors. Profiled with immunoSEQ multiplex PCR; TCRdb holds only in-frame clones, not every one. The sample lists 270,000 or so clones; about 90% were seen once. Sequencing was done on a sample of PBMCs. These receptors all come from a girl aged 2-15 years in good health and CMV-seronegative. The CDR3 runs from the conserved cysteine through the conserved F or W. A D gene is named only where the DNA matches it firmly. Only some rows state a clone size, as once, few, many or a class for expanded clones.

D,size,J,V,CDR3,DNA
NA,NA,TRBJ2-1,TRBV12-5,CASGLSRVDEQFF,TGTGCTAGTGGTTTGAGTCGGGTTGATGAGCAGTTCTTC
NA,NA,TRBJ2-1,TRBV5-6,CASSREGGGRQFF,TGTGCCAGCAGCCGAGAAGGGGGGGGGCGGCAGTTCTTC
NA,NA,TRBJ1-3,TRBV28,CASSFGGADSGNTIYF,TGTGCCAGCAGTTTCGGAGGGGCCGACTCTGGAAACACCATATATTTT
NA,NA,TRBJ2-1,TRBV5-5,CASSLSEVVYNEQFF,TGTGCCAGCAGCTTGTCGGAGGTAGTCTACAATGAGCAGTTCTTC
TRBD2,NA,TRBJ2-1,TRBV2,CASSELTRGSGDNEQFF,TGTGCCAGCAGTGAATTAACCCGAGGGAGCGGGGACAATGAGCAGTTCTTC
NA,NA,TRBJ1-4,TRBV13,CASSSKAGTKQREKLFF,TGTGCCAGCAGCTCTAAGGCCGGGACAAAGCAGAGGGAAAAACTGTTTTTT
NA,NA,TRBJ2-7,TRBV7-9,CASRRSGQPLEQYF,TGTGCCAGCAGGCGGAGTGGACAGCCCTTGGAGCAGTACTTC
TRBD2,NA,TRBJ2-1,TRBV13,CASSQTSGDYNEQFF,TGTGCCAGCAGCCAGACTAGCGGGGACTACAATGAGCAGTTCTTC
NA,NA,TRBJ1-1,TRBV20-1,CSVGVSTEAFF,TGCAGTGTCGGGGTGAGCACTGAAGCTTTCTTT
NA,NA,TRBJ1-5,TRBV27,CASSFSRNSNQPQHF,TGTGCCAGCAGTTTTTCGCGGAATAGCAATCAGCCCCAGCATTTT
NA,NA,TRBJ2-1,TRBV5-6,CASSKGQMSSYNEQFF,TGTGCCAGCAGCAAAGGACAGATGAGCTCCTACAATGAGCAGTTCTTC
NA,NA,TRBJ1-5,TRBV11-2,CASSRGRGHQPQHF,TGTGCCAGCAGCCGGGGTAGAGGTCATCAGCCCCAGCATTTT
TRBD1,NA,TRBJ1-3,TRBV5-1,CASSRQGTLGAGNTIYF,TGCGCCAGCAGCCGACAGGGGACCTTAGGGGCCGGAAACACCATATATTTT
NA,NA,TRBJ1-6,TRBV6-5,CASRLDFLASPLHF,TGTGCCAGCAGACTAGACTTTCTAGCCTCACCCCTCCACTTT
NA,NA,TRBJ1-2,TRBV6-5,CASSYEGGPVGYGYTF,TGTGCCAGCAGTTACGAGGGGGGGCCGGTGGGCTATGGCTACACCTTC
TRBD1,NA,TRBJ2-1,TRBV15,CATSTTTGEAYNEQFF,TGTGCCACCAGCACAACGACAGGGGAGGCCTACAATGAGCAGTTCTTC
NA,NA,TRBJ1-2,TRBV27,CASSLSGGVSGGYTF,TGTGCCAGCAGTTTATCCGGAGGGGTTTCGGGGGGCTACACCTTC
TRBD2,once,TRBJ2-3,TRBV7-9,CASSWPGGKRESDTQYF,TGTGCCAGCAGCTGGCCAGGAGGCAAGCGGGAGTCAGATACGCAGTATTTT
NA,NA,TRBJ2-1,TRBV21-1,CASPLGLACNEQFF,TGTGCCAGCCCGTTGGGACTAGCATGCAATGAGCAGTTCTTC
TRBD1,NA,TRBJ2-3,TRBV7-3,CASSLVSLGQSTRTSTQYF,TGTGCCAGCAGCTTAGTCTCTTTGGGACAGTCCACTCGTACGAGTACGCAGTATTTT
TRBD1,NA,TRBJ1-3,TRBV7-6,CASSLTGSSGNTIYF,TGTGCCAGCAGCCTGACAGGGAGCTCTGGAAACACCATATATTTT
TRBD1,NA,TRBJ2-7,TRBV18,CASSPDRGTGEQYF,TGTGCCAGCTCGCCGGACAGGGGAACGGGGGAGCAGTACTTC
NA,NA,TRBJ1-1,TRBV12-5,CASALLPYTEAFF,TGTGCTAGTGCCCTTTTACCATACACCGAAGCTTTCTTT
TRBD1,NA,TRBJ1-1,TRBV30,CAWNRMGQPNTEAFF,TGTGCCTGGAATCGAATGGGACAGCCGAACACTGAAGCTTTCTTT
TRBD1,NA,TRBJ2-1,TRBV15,CATSTQDRVVSYNEQFF,TGTGCCACCAGCACACAAGACAGGGTAGTCTCCTACAATGAGCAGTTCTTC
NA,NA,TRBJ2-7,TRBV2,CASRGATSSYEQYF,TGTGCCAGCAGGGGGGCTACAAGCTCCTACGAGCAGTACTTC
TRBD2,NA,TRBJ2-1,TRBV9,CASSQVASGANEQFF,TGTGCCAGCAGTCAAGTGGCTAGCGGGGCCAATGAGCAGTTCTTC
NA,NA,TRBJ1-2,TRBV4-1,CASSQDQGQGRSGYTF,TGCGCCAGCAGCCAAGACCAAGGCCAGGGCCGATCTGGCTACACCTTC
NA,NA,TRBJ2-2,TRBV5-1,CASSLGHPGELFF,TGCGCCAGCAGCTTGGGGCATCCCGGGGAGCTGTTTTTT
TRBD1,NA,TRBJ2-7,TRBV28,CASSSPGQGAPYEQYF,TGTGCCAGCAGTTCCCCGGGACAGGGGGCTCCCTACGAGCAGTACTTC
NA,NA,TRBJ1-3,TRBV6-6,CASSYVQGHSGNTIYF,TGTGCCAGCAGTTACGTCCAGGGGCACTCTGGAAACACCATATATTTT
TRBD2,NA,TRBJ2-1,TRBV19,CASRTGGAPIGNEQFF,TGTGCCAGTAGGACCGGGGGGGCCCCGATCGGCAATGAGCAGTTCTTC
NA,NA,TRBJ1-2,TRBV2,CASSGGQNYGYTF,TGTGCCAGCAGTGGAGGACAGAACTATGGCTACACCTTC
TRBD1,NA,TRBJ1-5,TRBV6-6,CASSRDRGGNQPQHF,TGTGCCAGCAGTCGGGACAGAGGAGGCAATCAGCCCCAGCATTTT
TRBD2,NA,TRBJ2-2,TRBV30,CAWSVPGLAGSRTGELFF,TGTGCCTGGAGTGTACCGGGACTAGCGGGGAGCCGGACCGGGGAGCTGTTTTTT
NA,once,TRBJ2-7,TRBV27,CASSLFPLYEQYF,TGTGCCAGCAGTTTATTTCCCCTCTACGAGCAGTACTTC
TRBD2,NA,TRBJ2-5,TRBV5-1,CASSLLAGGKETQYF,TGCGCCAGCAGCTTGTTAGCGGGGGGTAAAGAGACCCAGTACTTC
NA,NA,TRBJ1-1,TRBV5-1,CASSWSGATTEAFF,TGCGCCAGCAGCTGGTCAGGGGCTACTACTGAAGCTTTCTTT
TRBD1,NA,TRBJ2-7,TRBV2,CASSAQTGTLTEQYF,TGTGCCAGCAGTGCTCAGACAGGGACGCTCACCGAGCAGTACTTC
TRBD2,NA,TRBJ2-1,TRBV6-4,CASSDSGDYPGNEQFF,TGTGCCAGCAGTGACTCGGGGGACTACCCTGGTAATGAGCAGTTCTTC
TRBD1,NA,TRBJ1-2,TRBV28,CASSRRGDYGYTF,TGTGCCAGCAGTCGCAGGGGGGATTATGGCTACACCTTC
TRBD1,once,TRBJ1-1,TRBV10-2,CASTHRGVNTEAFF,TGCGCCAGCACCCACAGGGGGGTGAACACTGAAGCTTTCTTT
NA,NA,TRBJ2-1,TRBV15,CATSNVLRTVANEQFF,TGTGCCACCAGCAACGTTCTTAGGACAGTAGCCAATGAGCAGTTCTTC
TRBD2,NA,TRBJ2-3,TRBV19,CATQGLAAGADTQYF,TGTGCCACCCAGGGACTAGCGGCAGGGGCAGATACGCAGTATTTT
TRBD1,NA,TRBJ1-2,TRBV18,CASSPWDSQFDGYTF,TGTGCCAGCTCACCATGGGACAGCCAGTTCGATGGCTACACCTTC
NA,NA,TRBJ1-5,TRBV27,CASSESNQPQHF,TGTGCCAGCAGTGAGTCCAATCAGCCCCAGCATTTT
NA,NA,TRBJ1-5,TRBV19,CASSLGRDSNQPQHF,TGTGCCAGTAGCTTGGGGAGGGATAGCAATCAGCCCCAGCATTTT
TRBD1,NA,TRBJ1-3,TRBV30,CAWRLGQGGNTIYF,TGTGCCTGGAGGCTTGGACAGGGAGGAAACACCATATATTTT